The 2 T cell receptor beta chains below come from one sample, sequenced in a study of OX40 agonist ivuxolimab in advanced cancers. Clones were sequenced by immunoSEQ multiplex PCR, and TCRdb holds only the in-frame ones, with some missing. This sample carries around 70,000 clones, around 85% of them seen once, and the ten largest clones take roughly 3.9%. The sequences come from CD4+ or CD8+ T cells sorted from blood, collected in a trial of the OX40 agonist ivuxolimab. These receptors all come from an adult with an advanced solid tumor such as melanoma, head and neck, liver or kidney cancer.

The chain employs TRBV6-5 and TRBJ2-5; D call uncertain. The CDR3 runs 14 residues. Trimming cost V 4 bases and J 5 bases, with 14 bases left between them. CDR1 and CDR2 from the germline V gene are MNHEY and SVGAGI. CDR3 DNA sequence: TGTGCCAGCAGTTGGAAGGGAAATGTGGAGACCCAGTACTTC. This encodes CASSWKGNVETQYF.

The V gene is TRBV30, the J gene TRBJ1-4; 8 bases line up with TRBD1. After removal of 6 bases from V and 2 bases from J, the junction contained 5 bases not matched to a gene. From germline, CDR1 is GTSNPN and CDR2 SVGIG (reference sequence). The CDR3 loop spans 14 amino acids. As DNA, the CDR3 is TGTGCCTGTGGGACAGGTGGGACTAATGAAAAACTGTTTTTT. Translating gives CACGTGGTNEKLFF.